Shown below are 9 T cell receptor beta chains from a single sample sequenced in a study of cytomegalovirus exposure and HLA in healthy donors. It was with 60 Vbeta and 13 Jbeta primers that the PCR ran. Repertoires were generated with immunoSEQ multiplex PCR, while TCRdb's copy carries only in-frame clones and drops some. The sample carries some 120,000 clones, just under 75% recorded once. The sample consisted of PBMCs. These receptors were taken from a man aged 55 to 69 in good health and CMV-seropositive.

The chain links TRBV19 to TRBJ1-2; maybe TRBD1 (6 bases). Germline V gene sequence: CDR1 LNHDA, CDR2 SQIVND (reference sequence). This CDR3 comprises 15 residues. V lost 8 bases, J lost 0 bases, and 16 bases lay in between. CDR3 sequence (DNA): TGTGCCAGTCTTACGGACAGCTCAGCTAACTATGGCTACACCTTC. It is translated as CASLTDSSANYGYTF.

The V gene is TRBV11-3, the J gene TRBJ2-3; 9 nucleotides match TRBD1. The V gene end was trimmed by 4 bases and the J gene end by 8 bases; junction bases not matched to a gene: 10. CDR1 is SGHNT and CDR2 is YENEEA in the germline V gene. This CDR3 is built from 15 residues. In nucleotides, the CDR3 is TGTGCCAGCAGCTCGGGACAGGGATTGGGTTCTACGCAGTATTTT. Its protein is CASSSGQGLGSTQYF.

The chain is built from TRBV7-9 and TRBJ1-5; 9 nucleotides align to TRBD1. Trimming removed 5 bases from V and 7 bases from J; junction bases left unmatched: 12. The CDR3 length is 16 residues. Looked up from germline, CDR1 is SEHNR and CDR2 is FQNEAQ (reference sequence). CDR3 DNA sequence: TGTGCCAGCAGCCCTGGACAGGGGACGGCCAAACAGCCCCAGCATTTT. It yields the protein CASSPGQGTAKQPQHF. The full variable domain, its missing parts supplied by reference TRBV7-9 and TRBJ1-5, is DTGVSQNPRHKITKRGQNVTFRCDPISEHNRLYWYRQTLGQGPEFLTYFQNEAQLEKSRLLSDRFSAERPKGSFSTLEIQRTEQGDSAMYLCASSPGQGTAKQPQHFGDGTRLSIL.

The chain uses TRBV19 and TRBJ1-3; perhaps TRBD1 as D (5 bases). Germline-derived CDR1 and CDR2 are LNHDA and SQIVND (reference sequence). This CDR3 region has 16 residues. Trimming stripped 5 bases from V and 0 bases from J, with 14 bases between. The CDR3 DNA sequence: TGTGCCAGTAGTCTTTCGGGACTCCTCTCTGGAAACACCATATATTTT. As protein: CASSLSGLLSGNTIYF.

The V gene is TRBV7-8, the J gene TRBJ1-5; D not certain. Germline assignment: CDR1 SGHVS and CDR2 FQNEAQ. V was cut by 2 bases and J by 4 bases, with 6 bases left in between. This CDR3 is built from 13 residues. The CDR3 bases are TGTGCCAGCAGCTTATTAGAGAATCAGCCCCAGCATTTT. Encoded protein: CASSLLENQPQHF.

The chain employs TRBV27 and TRBJ1-5; the D gene is possibly TRBD1 (6 bases). CDR1 is MNHEY and CDR2 is SMNVEV in the germline V gene (reference sequence). The germline V and J ends were trimmed by 7 bases and 6 bases, with 19 bases remaining between them. The CDR3 runs to 15 residues. The CDR3, as DNA: TGTGCCAGCAAATCGTTCGGGGGGCGATTTCAGCCCCAGCATTTT. This sequence encodes CASKSFGGRFQPQHF.

This clone was recorded only once. The chain has TRBV5-1 and TRBJ1-3; 7 positions match TRBD1. The germline V gene has CDR1 SGHRS and CDR2 YFSETQ. With 1 base clipped from V and 3 bases from J, the junction kept 7 bases outside the gene matches. The CDR3 extends over 16 amino acids. This chain's CDR3 is CASSLTPGTVGNTIYF. The DNA of the CDR3 is TGCGCCAGCAGCTTGACCCCTGGGACAGTTGGAAACACCATATATTTT.

The chain employs TRBV5-6 and TRBJ1-4; 11 nucleotides agree with TRBD1. CDR3 length: 15 residues. The germline V gene has CDR1 SGHDT and CDR2 YYEEEE. V was pared by 4 bases and J by 7 bases, with 6 bases of the junction left unmatched. CDR3 nucleotides: TGTGCCAGCAGCCGGACAGGGGGCGAGGGTGAAAAACTGTTTTTT. Translation gives CASSRTGGEGEKLFF.

This clone was counted only a few times. The rearrangement uses TRBV5-1 and TRBJ2-1, with D unclear. Germline CDR1 SGHRS, CDR2 YFSETQ. CDR3 length: 13 amino acids. The V gene lost 4 bases and the J gene lost 5 bases, with 10 bases spanning the gap. CDR3 sequence reads: CASSPTPNNEQFF. The CDR3 bases are TGCGCCAGCAGCCCGACTCCGAACAATGAGCAGTTCTTC.